The sequence of this TCR beta chain was determined in a study of T-cell memory formation after mild COVID-19. 5'RACE primed at constant segments yielded TCR alpha and TCR beta cDNA libraries bearing sample barcodes and UMIs. MiXCR was run by TCRdb on the 5' RACE reads, yielding one entry per CDR3 protein. The table shows more than 150,000 distinct CDR3 sequences, with around 21% occurring only once. Germline loops: CDR1 LGHDT, CDR2 YNNKEL (reference sequence). The V gene lost 4 bases and the J gene lost 0 bases, with 16 bases spanning the gap. The CDR3 is 17 amino acids. The clonotype originates from an adult woman who had mild COVID-19 (a few samples of this study predate the infection). Cell type and time point are not known. The chain recombines TRBV3-1 with TRBJ1-5; weak D call: TRBD1 (5 bases). The specimen was PBMCs or a T cell subset sorted from them (not recorded which). This chain's CDR3 is CASSPHPGGDSNQPQHF. The CDR3 nucleotides are TGTGCCAGCAGCCCTCACCCGGGGGGGGATAGCAATCAGCCCCAGCATTTT.